This T cell receptor (beta chain) is drawn from a study of T cells in localized non-small cell lung cancer. Worth noting for this clone: Its antigen is as yet unknown.

This CDR3 region has 15 residues. Germline V gives CDR1 GTSNPN, CDR2 SVGIG (reference sequence). Trimming left V 2 bases short and J 1 base short, with 14 bases between. Profiling relied on immunoSEQ multiplex PCR, and the TCRdb table lists in-frame clones only, not all of them. The sample shows around 3,000 clones, roughly a quarter of them seen only once. Study-level findings and limits: Compared with tumor, uninvolved adjacent lung displayed greater T cell clonality, ranking highest overall. Longer overall survival accompanied higher blood T cell density. In adjacent lung, a median approximately 60 of the top 100 tumor clones were found. Heterogeneity remains possible, as sequencing covered one tumor region only.

The genes are TRBV30 and TRBJ2-5, with D perhaps TRBD2 (6 bases). The sequencing used lung tumor tissue, collected before any cancer treatment. The TCR comes from a woman aged 40-69 years with stage I lung adenocarcinoma. The CDR3 loop is CAWSSGGTVQETQYF. The CDR3 region has the DNA TGTGCCTGGAGTTCCGGCGGGACGGTCCAAGAGACCCAGTACTTC.